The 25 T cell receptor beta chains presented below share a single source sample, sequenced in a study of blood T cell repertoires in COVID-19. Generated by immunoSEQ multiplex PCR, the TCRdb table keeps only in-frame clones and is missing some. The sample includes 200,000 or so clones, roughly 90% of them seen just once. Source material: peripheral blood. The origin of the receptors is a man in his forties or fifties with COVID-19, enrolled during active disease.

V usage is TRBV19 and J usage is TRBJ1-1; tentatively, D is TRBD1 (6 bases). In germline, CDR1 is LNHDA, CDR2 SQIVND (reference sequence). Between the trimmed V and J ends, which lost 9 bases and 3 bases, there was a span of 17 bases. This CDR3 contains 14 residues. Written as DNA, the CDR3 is TGTGCCAGCTCAAAGGGGGGGTTGGACACTGAAGCTTTCTTT. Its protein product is CASSKGGLDTEAFF.

In DNA form, the CDR3 reads TGCGCCAGCAGTGAGTCGCCAACTAGCGGGACCCGATTCACAGATACGCAGTATTTT. This encodes CASSESPTSGTRFTDTQYF. The rearrangement joins TRBV10-1 to TRBJ2-3; the match to TRBD2 covers 10 bases. The CDR3 length is 19 residues. CDR1 and CDR2 (germline): WNHNN, SYGVQD (reference sequence). Trimming took 0 bases from V and 2 from J; bases not matched to a gene: 11.

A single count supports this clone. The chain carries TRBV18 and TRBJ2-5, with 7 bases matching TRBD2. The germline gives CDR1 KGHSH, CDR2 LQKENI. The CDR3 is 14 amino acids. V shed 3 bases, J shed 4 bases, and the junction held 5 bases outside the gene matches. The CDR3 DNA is TGTGCCAGCTCACCCCCGTGGGGGGGAGAGACCCAGTACTTC. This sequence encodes CASSPPWGGETQYF.

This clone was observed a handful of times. CDR3 sequence (DNA): TGCGCCAGCAGCTTGGGGACAGGGAGTGGCAATCAGCCCCAGCATTTT. This gives the protein CASSLGTGSGNQPQHF. V usage is TRBV5-1 and J usage is TRBJ1-5, with 8 bases lining up with TRBD1. The junction had 4 bases not matched to a gene; V was cut back by 0 bases and J by 2 bases. Germline assignment: CDR1 SGHRS and CDR2 YFSETQ. CDR3 size: 16 residues.

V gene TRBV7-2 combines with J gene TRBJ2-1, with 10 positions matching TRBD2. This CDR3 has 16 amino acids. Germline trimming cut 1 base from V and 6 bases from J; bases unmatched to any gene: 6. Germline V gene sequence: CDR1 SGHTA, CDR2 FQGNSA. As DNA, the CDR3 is TGTGCCAGCAGCTTAGTCAGGGCTAGCGGGGGCAATGAGCAGTTCTTC. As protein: CASSLVRASGGNEQFF.

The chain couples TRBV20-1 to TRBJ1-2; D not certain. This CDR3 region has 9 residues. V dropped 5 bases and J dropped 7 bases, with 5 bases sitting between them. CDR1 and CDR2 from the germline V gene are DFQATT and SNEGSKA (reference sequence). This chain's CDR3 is CSAHSGYTF. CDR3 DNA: TGCAGTGCTCATTCTGGCTACACCTTC.

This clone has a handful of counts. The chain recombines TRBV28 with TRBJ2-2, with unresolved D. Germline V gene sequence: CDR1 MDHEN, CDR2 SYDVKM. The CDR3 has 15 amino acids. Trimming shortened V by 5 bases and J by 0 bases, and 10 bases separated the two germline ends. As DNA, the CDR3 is TGTGCCAGCAGTGTGACAAATGCGAACACCGGGGAGCTGTTTTTT. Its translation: CASSVTNANTGELFF.

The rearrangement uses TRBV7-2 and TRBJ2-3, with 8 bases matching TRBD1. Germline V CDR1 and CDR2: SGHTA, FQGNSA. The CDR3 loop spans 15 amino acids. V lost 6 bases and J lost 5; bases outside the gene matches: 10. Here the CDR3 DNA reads TGTGCCAGCAGACGCGACAGGGGAAGGTTAGATACGCAGTATTTT. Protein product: CASRRDRGRLDTQYF. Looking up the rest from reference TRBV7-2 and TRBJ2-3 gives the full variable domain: GAGVSQSPSNKVTEKGKDVELRCDPISGHTALYWYRQSLGQGLEFLIYFQGNSAPDKSGLPSDRFSAERTGGSVSTLTIQRTQQEDSAVYLCASRRDRGRLDTQYFGPGTRLTVL.

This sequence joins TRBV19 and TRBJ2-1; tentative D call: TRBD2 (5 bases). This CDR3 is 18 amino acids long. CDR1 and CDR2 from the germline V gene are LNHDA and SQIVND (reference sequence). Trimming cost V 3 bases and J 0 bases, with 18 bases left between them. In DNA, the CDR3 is TGTGCCAGTAGTATTAATTTTTTGGGAGATCGCTCCTACAATGAGCAGTTCTTC. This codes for CASSINFLGDRSYNEQFF.

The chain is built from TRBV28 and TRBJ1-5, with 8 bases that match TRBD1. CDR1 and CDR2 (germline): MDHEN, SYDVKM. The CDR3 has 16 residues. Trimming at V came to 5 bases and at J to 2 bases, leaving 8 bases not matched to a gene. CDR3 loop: CASSEYRGSGNQPQHF. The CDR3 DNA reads TGTGCCAGCAGTGAATACAGGGGGTCTGGCAATCAGCCCCAGCATTTT.

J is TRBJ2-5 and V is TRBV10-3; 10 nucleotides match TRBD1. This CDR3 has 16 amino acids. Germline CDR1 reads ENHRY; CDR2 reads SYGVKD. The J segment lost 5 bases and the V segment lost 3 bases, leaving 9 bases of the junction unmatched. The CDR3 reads CAISEGGQGVGETQYF. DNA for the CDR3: TGTGCCATCAGTGAAGGCGGACAGGGGGTTGGCGAGACCCAGTACTTC.

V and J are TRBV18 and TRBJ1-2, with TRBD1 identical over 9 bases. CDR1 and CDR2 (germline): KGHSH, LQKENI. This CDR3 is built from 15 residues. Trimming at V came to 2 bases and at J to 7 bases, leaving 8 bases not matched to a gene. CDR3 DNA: TGTGCCAGCTCACCAACTCCGGGACAGGGAAGTGGCTACACCTTC. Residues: CASSPTPGQGSGYTF.

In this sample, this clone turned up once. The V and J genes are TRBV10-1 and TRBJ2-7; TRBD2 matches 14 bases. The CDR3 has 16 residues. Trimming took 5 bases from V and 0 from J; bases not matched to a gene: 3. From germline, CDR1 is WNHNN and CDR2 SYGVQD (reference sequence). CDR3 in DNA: TGCGCCAGCAGTCCCGGGACTAGCGGGAGCTCCTACGAGCAGTACTTC. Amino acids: CASSPGTSGSSYEQYF.

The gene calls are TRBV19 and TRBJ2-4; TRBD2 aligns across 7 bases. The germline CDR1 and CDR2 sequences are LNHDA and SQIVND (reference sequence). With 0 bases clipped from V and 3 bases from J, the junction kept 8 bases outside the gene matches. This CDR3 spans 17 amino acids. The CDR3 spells CASSIDPGGSGKNIQYF. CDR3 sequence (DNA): TGTGCCAGTAGTATAGACCCCGGGGGGTCGGGCAAAAACATTCAGTACTTC.

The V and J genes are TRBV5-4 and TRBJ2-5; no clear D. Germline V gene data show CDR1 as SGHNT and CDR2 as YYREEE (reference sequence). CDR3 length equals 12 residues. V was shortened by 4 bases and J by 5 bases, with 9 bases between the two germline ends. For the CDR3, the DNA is TGTGCCAGCAGCCCCGAAGAGGAGACCCAGTACTTC. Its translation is CASSPEEETQYF.

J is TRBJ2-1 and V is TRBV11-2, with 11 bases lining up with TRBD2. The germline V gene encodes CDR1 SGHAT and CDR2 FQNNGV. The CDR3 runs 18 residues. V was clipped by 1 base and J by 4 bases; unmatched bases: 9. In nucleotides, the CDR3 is TGTGCCAGCAGCTTAGGGGTAGCGGGAGGGTTTACATACAATGAGCAGTTCTTC. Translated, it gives CASSLGVAGGFTYNEQFF.

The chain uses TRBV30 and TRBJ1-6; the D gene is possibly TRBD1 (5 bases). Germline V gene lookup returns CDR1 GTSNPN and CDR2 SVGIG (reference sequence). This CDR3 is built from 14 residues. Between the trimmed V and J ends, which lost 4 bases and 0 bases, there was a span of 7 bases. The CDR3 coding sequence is TGTGCCTGGACCAGGGACTCCTATAATTCACCCCTCCACTTT. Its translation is CAWTRDSYNSPLHF.

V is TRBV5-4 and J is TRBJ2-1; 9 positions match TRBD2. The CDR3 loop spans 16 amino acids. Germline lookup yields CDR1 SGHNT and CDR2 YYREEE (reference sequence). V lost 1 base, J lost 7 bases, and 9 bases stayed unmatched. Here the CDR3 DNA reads TGTGCCAGCAGCTTGTTTGGCGGGGGGGCTAGAAATGAGCAGTTCTTC. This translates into CASSLFGGGARNEQFF.

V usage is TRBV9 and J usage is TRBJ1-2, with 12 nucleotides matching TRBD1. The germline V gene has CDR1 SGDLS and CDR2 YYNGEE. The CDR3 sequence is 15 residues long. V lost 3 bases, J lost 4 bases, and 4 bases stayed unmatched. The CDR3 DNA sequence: TGTGCCAGCAGCGGGGGGACAGGGGGCGCCTATGGCTACACCTTC. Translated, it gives CASSGGTGGAYGYTF.

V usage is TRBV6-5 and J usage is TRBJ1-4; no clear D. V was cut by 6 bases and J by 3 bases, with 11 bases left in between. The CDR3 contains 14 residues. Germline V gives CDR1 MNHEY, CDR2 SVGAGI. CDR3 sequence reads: CASRTDFSNEKLFF. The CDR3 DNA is TGTGCCAGCAGAACGGACTTTTCTAATGAAAAACTGTTTTTT.

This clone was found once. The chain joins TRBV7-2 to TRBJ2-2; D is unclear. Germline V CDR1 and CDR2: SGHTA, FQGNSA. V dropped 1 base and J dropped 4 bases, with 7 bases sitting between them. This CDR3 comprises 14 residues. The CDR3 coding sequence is TGTGCCAGCAGCTTAGACAGATTCACCGGGGAGCTGTTTTTT. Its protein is CASSLDRFTGELFF.

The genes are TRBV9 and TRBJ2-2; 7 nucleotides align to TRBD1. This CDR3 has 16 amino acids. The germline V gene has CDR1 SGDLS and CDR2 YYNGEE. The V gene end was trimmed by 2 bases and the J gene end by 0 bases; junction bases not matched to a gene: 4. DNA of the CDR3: TGTGCCAGCAGCGTCCGACAGGGAGCGAACACCGGGGAGCTGTTTTTT. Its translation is CASSVRQGANTGELFF. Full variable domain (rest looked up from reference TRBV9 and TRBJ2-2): DSGVTQTPKHLITATGQRVTLRCSPRSGDLSVYWYQQSLDQGLQFLIQYYNGEERAKGNILERFSAQQFPDLHSELNLSSLELGDSALYFCASSVRQGANTGELFFGEGSRLTVL.

The CDR3 reads CATKDRVNEKLFF. The CDR3 DNA reads TGTGCCACCAAGGACAGGGTCAATGAAAAACTGTTTTTT. V gene TRBV28 combines with J gene TRBJ1-4, with 8 bases identical to TRBD1. The V gene's germline CDR1 is MDHEN and CDR2 SYDVKM. The CDR3 extends over 13 amino acids. The junction had 6 bases not matched to a gene; V was cut back by 10 bases and J by 5 bases. Complete variable domain (other parts from reference TRBV28 and TRBJ1-4): DVKVTQSSRYLVKRTGEKVFLECVQDMDHENMFWYRQDPGLGLRLIYFSYDVKMKEKGDIPEGYSVSREKKERFSLILESASTNQTSMYLCATKDRVNEKLFFGSGTQLSVL.

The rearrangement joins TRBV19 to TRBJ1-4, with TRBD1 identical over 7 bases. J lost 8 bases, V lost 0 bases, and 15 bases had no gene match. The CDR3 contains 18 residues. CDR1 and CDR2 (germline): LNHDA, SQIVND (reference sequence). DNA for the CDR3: TGTGCCAGTAGTATAGATGCGCTGACAGGGCCCGTCGTGGAAAAACTGTTTTTT. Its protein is CASSIDALTGPVVEKLFF.

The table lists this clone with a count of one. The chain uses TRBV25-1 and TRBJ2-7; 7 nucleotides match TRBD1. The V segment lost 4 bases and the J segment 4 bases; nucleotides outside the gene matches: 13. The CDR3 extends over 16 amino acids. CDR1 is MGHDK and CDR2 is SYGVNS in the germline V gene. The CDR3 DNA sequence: TGTGCCAGCAGTGCGACAACAGGGGTTGGGGAATACGAGCAGTACTTC. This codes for CASSATTGVGEYEQYF.